Sequencing of this TCR beta chain was carried out in a study of T cell responses to AZD1222 COVID-19 vaccine. Study-wide results and limits: A reported finding is that nearly half of spike-specific TCRs target unmutated variant regions. Donors were mostly white British, more females; clonal diversity possibly underestimated. Seropositive AZD1222 recipients at baseline numbered only 6 or 7. Breadth and depth of Spike-specific TCRs rose after two AZD1222 doses.

In regard to this clone: What it recognizes is unknown.

Repertoires were generated with immunoSEQ multiplex PCR, while TCRdb's copy carries only in-frame clones and drops some. The data hold 50,000 to 65,000 clones, with 80% to 95% observed a single time. V lost 7 bases and J 1 base, leaving 10 bases between the germline ends. Germline V gene sequence: CDR1 MNHEY, CDR2 SVGAGI. The CDR3 runs to 13 residues. Source: peripheral blood, taken 28 days after the second dose of the MenACWY control vaccine. This sequence joins TRBV6-5 and TRBJ1-1; D gene unclear. This clonotype was obtained from an adult who received the MenACWY meningococcal vaccine as a control. The CDR3 region has the DNA TGTGCCAGCATGACGCGGTCGAACACTGAAGCTTTCTTT. Residues: CASMTRSNTEAFF.